Below, 28 T cell receptor beta chains from the same sample are listed, as sequenced in a study of CD8 T cells in ankylosing spondylitis. The study, taken as a whole, reports: Blood from ankylosing spondylitis patients appeared to carry a characteristic roughly eight-variant TCR beta motif.

TCRdb re-called the 5' RACE reads with MiXCR, one entry per CDR3 protein. The sample has more than 250,000 distinct CDR3 sequences, around 7.6% seen once. No antigen has been assigned to these receptors. Sequenced input: blood, either unsorted or a sorted T cell fraction (not recorded which). The receptors stem from a male donor with ankylosing spondylitis.

A few counts support this clonotype. The chain combines TRBV18 with TRBJ2-7; D unclear. The CDR3 is 13 amino acids. Germline V gene sequence: CDR1 KGHSH, CDR2 LQKENI. V was cut by 0 bases and J by 6 bases, with 9 bases left in between. CDR3 DNA sequence: TGTGCCAGCTCACCACCCTCTTTAGCCGAGCAGTACTTC. Translating gives CASSPPSLAEQYF.

This clonotype showed up just a few times. The chain couples TRBV27 to TRBJ2-3; D is uncertain. The V gene's germline CDR1 is MNHEY and CDR2 SMNVEV (reference sequence). Trimming pared 6 bases from V and 6 bases from J, leaving 10 bases between. CDR3 size: 12 residues. The CDR3 loop is CASRAVGDTQYF. For the CDR3, the DNA is TGTGCCAGCAGAGCTGTCGGCGATACGCAGTATTTT.

This chain connects TRBV5-4 to TRBJ2-2, with TRBD2 matching 16 bases. Germline V CDR1 and CDR2: SGHNT, YYREEE (reference sequence). V was clipped by 4 bases and J by 6 bases; unmatched bases: 6. The CDR3 consists of 17 residues. CDR3 residues: CASSSGTSGRASGELFF. In nucleotides, the CDR3 is TGTGCCAGCAGCAGCGGGACTAGCGGGAGGGCCTCCGGGGAGCTGTTTTTT.

This clonotype occurred a few times. V is TRBV28 and J is TRBJ2-1; tentative D call: TRBD2 (7 bases). Germline V gives CDR1 MDHEN, CDR2 SYDVKM. This CDR3 contains 17 residues. V was clipped by 6 bases and J by 6 bases, with 24 bases between them. CDR3 nucleotides: TGTGCCAGCAGAGGAGGAGGGGGACTACGAGAAATCAATGAGCAGTTCTTC. It encodes CASRGGGGLREINEQFF.

This clonotype has just a few counts. The V gene is TRBV29-1, the J gene TRBJ2-2; a weak D match, TRBD1 (6 bases). The V end was cut by 6 bases, the J end by 2 bases, with 16 bases between. The CDR3 covers 15 residues. Germline loops: CDR1 SQVTM, CDR2 ANQGSEA. The CDR3 bases are TGCAGCGTCCGGGACACACTATTCAACACCGGGGAGCTGTTTTTT. As protein: CSVRDTLFNTGELFF.

This clonotype was counted ten times or more. V is TRBV14 and J is TRBJ2-2, with 8 positions matching TRBD2. The CDR3 is 17 amino acids. The germline V gene encodes CDR1 SGHDN and CDR2 FVKESK. J gave up 6 bases and V 0 bases, and 9 bases lay outside the gene matches. The CDR3 spells CASSQDRSGGPSGELFF. The CDR3 DNA sequence: TGTGCCAGCAGCCAAGATCGTTCGGGAGGGCCGTCCGGGGAGCTGTTTTTT.

This clonotype was observed a few times. The CDR3 reads CSASPHRGPQYF. In nucleotides, the CDR3 is TGCAGTGCTAGCCCGCACAGGGGGCCTCAGTACTTC. The chain joins TRBV20-1 to TRBJ2-4, with 9 bases identical to TRBD1. Germline CDR1 is DFQATT and CDR2 is SNEGSKA (reference sequence). Trimming cost V 3 bases and J 12 bases; bases outside gene matches: 6. The CDR3 is made up of 12 amino acids.

The chain has TRBV20-1 and TRBJ2-7; TRBD2 matches at 13 bases. The CDR3 covers 16 residues. The V segment lost 2 bases and the J segment 4 bases; nucleotides outside the gene matches: 8. The germline gives CDR1 DFQATT, CDR2 SNEGSKA (reference sequence). The CDR3 nucleotides are TGCAGTGCTAGACAAACCCGACTAGCGGGAGGATACGAGCAGTACTTC. This encodes CSARQTRLAGGYEQYF.

This clonotype was seen ten or more times. The rearrangement links TRBV2 to TRBJ2-5; D remains unclear. Trimming left V 2 bases short and J 5 bases short, with 18 bases between. Germline V lookup: CDR1 SNHLY, CDR2 FYNNEI. This CDR3 has 16 amino acids. The CDR3, as DNA: TGTGCCAGCAGTGAACGCTTGGTGGGAAGTGGGGAGACCCAGTACTTC. This encodes CASSERLVGSGETQYF.

This sequence joins TRBV11-2 and TRBJ2-1, with D possibly matching TRBD2 (6 bases). V lost 7 bases and J lost 7, with 11 bases in between. This CDR3 has 12 amino acids. Germline lookup yields CDR1 SGHAT and CDR2 FQNNGV. CDR3 nucleotides: TGTGCCAGCAAGGAGGCGGGGAATGAGCAGTTCTTC. Translation: CASKEAGNEQFF.

The rearrangement uses TRBV20-1 and TRBJ1-2, with D possibly TRBD1 on 6 matching bases. Germline V gives CDR1 DFQATT, CDR2 SNEGSKA (reference sequence). The V and J ends lost 1 base and 4 bases respectively, with 19 bases between them. The CDR3 consists of 16 residues. In DNA form, the CDR3 reads TGCAGTGCTAGAGCACCCGAGGACAGACGCATCTATGGCTACACCTTC. Translation: CSARAPEDRRIYGYTF.

The V gene is TRBV13, the J gene TRBJ2-3; TRBD2 aligns across 13 bases. The CDR3 sequence is 16 residues long. CDR1 PRHDT and CDR2 FYEKMQ come from the germline V gene (reference sequence). The ends lost 5 bases at V and 4 bases at J; junction bases unmatched: 6. CDR3 bases: TGTGCCAGCAGCCTACCGACTAGCGGGAGGTCAGATACGCAGTATTTT. Translating it yields CASSLPTSGRSDTQYF.

This clonotype has more than one count but fewer than ten. V and J are TRBV3-1 and TRBJ2-3, with 8 bases lining up with TRBD2. With 3 bases clipped from V and 1 base from J, the junction kept 6 bases outside the gene matches. CDR1 is LGHDT and CDR2 is YNNKEL in the germline V gene (reference sequence). CDR3 length: 16 residues. The CDR3 coding sequence is TGTGCCAGCAGCCACCCGGGAGGGGCGGGCACAGATACGCAGTATTTT. It encodes CASSHPGGAGTDTQYF.

The chain couples TRBV15 to TRBJ2-7; D not resolved. CDR1 LNHNV and CDR2 YYDKDF come from the germline V gene (reference sequence). This CDR3 is 12 amino acids long. V was pared by 4 bases and J by 9 bases, with 13 bases between. The CDR3 protein is CATSIGDRGQYF. CDR3 bases: TGTGCCACCAGCATTGGGGATCGCGGGCAGTACTTC.

This clonotype was observed at least ten times. The J gene is TRBJ2-7, the V gene TRBV4-1; D possibly corresponds to TRBD2 (6 bases). This CDR3 contains 14 residues. V lost 10 bases, J lost 6 bases, and 22 bases lay in between. From germline, CDR1 is MGHRA and CDR2 YSYEKL. The CDR3 DNA is TGCGCCACCAGAATAGCGGAGGATGGGAGCGAGCAGTACTTC. As protein: CATRIAEDGSEQYF.

The chain carries TRBV20-1 and TRBJ1-5; D remains ambiguous. Germline lookup yields CDR1 DFQATT and CDR2 SNEGSKA (reference sequence). V dropped 5 bases and J dropped 7 bases, with 12 bases sitting between them. This CDR3 spans 12 amino acids. The CDR3 loop reads CSAGWGGQPQHF. The CDR3 region has the DNA TGCAGTGCTGGTTGGGGAGGGCAGCCCCAGCATTTT.

This clonotype was detected only a few times. The rearrangement links TRBV5-1 to TRBJ2-6, with D maybe TRBD1 (5 bases). CDR1 SGHRS and CDR2 YFSETQ come from the germline V gene. V lost 4 bases and J lost 8, with 13 bases in between. The CDR3 extends over 14 amino acids. CDR3 in amino acids: CASSRNQGTNVLTF. In nucleotides, the CDR3 is TGCGCCAGCAGCCGTAATCAGGGTACCAACGTCCTGACTTTC.

This sequence joins TRBV24-1 and TRBJ2-1; the match to TRBD2 covers 12 bases. V gave up 4 bases and J gave up 5 bases; unmatched junction bases: 5. This CDR3 has 16 residues. Germline V gives CDR1 KGHDR, CDR2 SFDVKD. The chain's CDR3 is CATSDQASGRDNEQFF. The CDR3 DNA follows: TGTGCCACCAGTGACCAAGCTAGCGGGAGGGACAATGAGCAGTTCTTC.

This clonotype was counted at least ten times. In DNA form, the CDR3 reads TGCAGCGTTGGACAGGATCAGCCCCAGCATTTT. Its protein is CSVGQDQPQHF. The chain carries TRBV29-1 and TRBJ1-5, with D possibly being TRBD1 (6 bases). This CDR3 comprises 11 residues. Trimming cost V 4 bases and J 5 bases, with 6 bases left between them. CDR1 SQVTM and CDR2 ANQGSEA come from the germline V gene.

This clonotype has only a few counts. CDR3 sequence reads: CASRSLGQPQHF. The DNA for the CDR3 is TGTGCCAGCAGATCCCTGGGGCAGCCCCAGCATTTT. V is TRBV28 and J is TRBJ1-5; D unresolved. Germline V lookup: CDR1 MDHEN, CDR2 SYDVKM. V gave up 6 bases and J gave up 7 bases, with 10 bases separating them. This CDR3 comprises 12 residues.

This clonotype was detected a few times. The chain carries TRBV7-2 and TRBJ1-1; D is uncertain. The CDR3 consists of 14 residues. Trimming removed 2 bases from V and 1 base from J, with 8 bases in between. Germline V CDR1 and CDR2: SGHTA, FQGNSA. The CDR3 is CASSLNRANTEAFF. The CDR3 nucleotides are TGTGCCAGCAGCTTAAATCGGGCGAACACTGAAGCTTTCTTT.

This clonotype was observed a handful of times. The J gene is TRBJ2-7, the V gene TRBV30, with D possibly TRBD2 on 5 matching bases. The V gene lost 2 bases and the J gene lost 9 bases, with 11 bases spanning the gap. There are 11 residues in the CDR3. Germline lookup yields CDR1 GTSNPN and CDR2 SVGIG (reference sequence). The CDR3 region has the DNA TGTGCCTGGAGTCGCCTCAGCGGGCAGTACTTC. This gives the protein CAWSRLSGQYF.

V is TRBV27 and J is TRBJ2-3; 13 bases match TRBD2. This CDR3 region has 17 residues. Germline V lookup: CDR1 MNHEY, CDR2 SMNVEV (reference sequence). The V and J ends lost 3 bases and 4 bases, in that order; junction bases with no gene match: 7. The DNA of the CDR3 is TGTGCCAGCAGTTTCTACGGACTAGCGGGAGTCTCAGATACGCAGTATTTT. Translation: CASSFYGLAGVSDTQYF.

The table lists this clonotype with many counts. The chain uses TRBV27 and TRBJ2-7; D tentatively fits TRBD1 or TRBD2 (5 bases each). This CDR3 has 14 residues. The germline V gene has CDR1 MNHEY and CDR2 SMNVEV (reference sequence). The V and J ends lost 7 bases and 2 bases respectively, with 15 bases between them. CDR3 nucleotides: TGTGCCAGCAACAAGGGACGCGAAGCCTACGAGCAGTACTTC. It is translated as CASNKGREAYEQYF.

The sample holds many counts of this clonotype. The chain combines TRBV5-1 with TRBJ1-3; perhaps TRBD1 as D (5 bases). This CDR3 comprises 15 residues. V shed 2 bases and J shed 0 bases, with 9 bases lying between them. Germline CDR1 reads SGHRS; CDR2 reads YFSETQ. The CDR3 DNA is TGCGCCAGCAGCTTCACAGGCATCTCTGGAAACACCATATATTTT. This sequence encodes CASSFTGISGNTIYF. Using reference TRBV5-1 and TRBJ1-3 for the parts outside the CDR3, the full variable domain is KAGVTQTPRYLIKTRGQQVTLSCSPISGHRSVSWYQQTPGQGLQFLFEYFSETQRNKGNFPGRFSGRQFSNSRSEMNVSTLELGDSALYLCASSFTGISGNTIYFGEGSWLTVV.

This clonotype was recorded many times. V gene TRBV6-5 combines with J gene TRBJ2-7; TRBD2 might be the D (6 bases). Germline CDR1 and CDR2: MNHEY and SVGAGI. The V and J ends lost 0 bases and 2 bases respectively, with 11 bases between them. This CDR3 contains 15 residues. CDR3 nucleotide sequence: TGTGCCAGCAGTTACTCTCGAGGGAGGCCCTACGAGCAGTACTTC. It specifies CASSYSRGRPYEQYF.

This clonotype was recorded many times. The rearrangement joins TRBV6-2 or TRBV6-3 to TRBJ2-1; TRBD1 aligns across 7 bases. J lost 8 bases, V lost 6 bases, and 19 bases had no gene match. In germline, CDR1 is MNHEY, CDR2 SVGEGT. The CDR3 runs 17 residues. The CDR3 spells CASRHIPGQRKSDEQFF. CDR3 sequence (DNA): TGTGCCAGCAGACACATCCCGGGACAGAGAAAGTCAGATGAGCAGTTCTTC.

This clonotype was recorded many times. The J gene is TRBJ2-3, the V gene TRBV20-1; a possible D gene is TRBD2 (6 bases). The length of the CDR3 is 11 residues. Trimming removed 8 bases at V and 2 bases at J, with 8 bases between. CDR1 is DFQATT, CDR2 SNEGSKA, per germline (reference sequence). This chain's CDR3 is CSRTITDTQYF. In DNA, the CDR3 is TGCAGTCGGACTATCACAGATACGCAGTATTTT.